This T cell receptor (beta chain) was identified during a study of OX40 agonist ivuxolimab in advanced cancers. Study background: The drug used for patients, ivuxolimab, was an agonistic anti-OX40 (CD134) antibody. Two cutaneous melanoma patients and one hepatocellular carcinoma patient, three in all, had partial responses. The study, taken as a whole, reports: CD8+ T cells averaged more expanded clones than CD4+. Patients with a partial response at 0.1-3.0 mg/kg had among the lowest clonal expansion.

The protocol was immunoSEQ multiplex PCR, while the TCRdb copy is restricted to in-frame clones and leaves out a portion. The table shows some 90,000 clones, with around 86% occurring only once. Details on this clone: Its antigen is not known.

Trimming took 8 bases from V and 2 from J, leaving 10 bases between them. The CDR3 is 12 residues long. Germline lookup yields CDR1 WNHNN and CDR2 SYGVQD (reference sequence). This clonotype originated in an adult with an advanced solid tumor such as melanoma, head and neck, liver or kidney cancer. Source: CD4+ or CD8+ T cells sorted from blood, taken in a trial of the OX40 agonist ivuxolimab. The chain is built from TRBV10-1 and TRBJ2-7; D not resolved. DNA of the CDR3: TGCGCCAGCGTCTGGAATGCCTACGAGCAGTACTTC. This encodes CASVWNAYEQYF.